This T cell receptor (beta chain) originates from a study of cytomegalovirus exposure and HLA in healthy donors. Study-wide context: A subsequent analysis stated that the roughly 130 validation repertoires were run on the same platform as the roughly 670 first-cohort repertoires.

This CDR3 is 17 amino acids long. Germline V CDR1 and CDR2: SGDLS, YYNGEE. V dropped 0 bases and J dropped 2 bases, with 12 bases sitting between them. The table came from immunoSEQ multiplex PCR; TCRdb's copy has only in-frame clones and leaves some out. The sample holds more than 45,000 clones, approximately 89% seen once. Comments on this clone: Its antigen is not identified.

Whole-study results and caveats: The study put 150 to 200 TCR beta chains on its list as cytomegalovirus-associated. According to a later analysis, TCR clusters from the first cohort tended to co-occur in the 120 or so validation repertoires.

The chain uses TRBV9 and TRBJ2-6, with D possibly being TRBD1 (5 bases). Input material: PBMCs. This TCR was sampled from a woman in her late teens or twenties in good health and CMV-seronegative. In nucleotides, the CDR3 is TGTGCCAGCAGCGTAGCCTCCAGGGCTACTGGGGCCAACGTCCTGACTTTC. Protein product: CASSVASRATGANVLTF.